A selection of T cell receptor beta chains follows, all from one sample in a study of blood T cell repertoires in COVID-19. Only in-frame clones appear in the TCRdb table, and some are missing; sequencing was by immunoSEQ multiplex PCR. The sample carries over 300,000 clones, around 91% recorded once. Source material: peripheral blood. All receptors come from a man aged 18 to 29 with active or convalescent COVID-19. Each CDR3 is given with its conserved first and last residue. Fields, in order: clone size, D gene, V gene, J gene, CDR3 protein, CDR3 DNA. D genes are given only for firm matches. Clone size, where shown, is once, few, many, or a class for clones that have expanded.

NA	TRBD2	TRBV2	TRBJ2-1	CASSSGGRNEQFF	TGTGCCAGTTCTAGCGGGGGCAGGAATGAGCAGTTCTTC
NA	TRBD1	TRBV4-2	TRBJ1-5	CASSLGEQGRAQPQHF	TGTGCCAGCAGCCTGGGCGAACAGGGGCGGGCTCAGCCCCAGCATTTT
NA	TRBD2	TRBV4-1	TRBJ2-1	CASSQGHPPGGNEQFF	TGCGCCAGCAGCCAAGGCCACCCCCCGGGGGGCAATGAGCAGTTCTTC
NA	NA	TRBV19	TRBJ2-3	CASSAGLYTDTQYF	TGTGCCAGTAGTGCAGGACTGTACACAGATACGCAGTATTTT
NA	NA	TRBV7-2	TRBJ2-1	CASSLAPGAYNEQFF	TGTGCCAGCAGCTTAGCCCCGGGAGCCTACAATGAGCAGTTCTTC
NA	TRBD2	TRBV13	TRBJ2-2	CASSFGTSGRELFF	TGTGCCAGCAGCTTCGGGACTAGCGGGAGAGAGCTGTTTTTT
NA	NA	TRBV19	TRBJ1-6	CASSLRTASSYNSPLHF	TGTGCCAGTAGTCTCCGGACTGCTAGCTCCTATAATTCACCCCTCCACTTT
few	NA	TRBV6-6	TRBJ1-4	CASRTPWREEKLFF	TGTGCCAGCAGAACTCCTTGGAGGGAGGAAAAACTGTTTTTT
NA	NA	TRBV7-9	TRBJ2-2	CASSNQGLGTGELFF	TGTGCCAGCAGCAATCAGGGATTAGGCACCGGGGAGCTGTTTTTT
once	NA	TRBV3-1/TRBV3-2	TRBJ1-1	CASSHDRIRTEAFF	TGTGCCAGCAGCCATGACAGGATTCGAACTGAAGCTTTCTTT
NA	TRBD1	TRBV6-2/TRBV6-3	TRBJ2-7	CASSYPGTGAYEQYF	TGTGCCAGCAGTTACCCCGGGACAGGGGCCTACGAGCAGTACTTC
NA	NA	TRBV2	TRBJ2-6	CASRRQEIISGANVLTF	TGTGCCAGCAGACGACAGGAAATTATCTCTGGGGCCAACGTCCTGACTTTC
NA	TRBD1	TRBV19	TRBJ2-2	CASSSQTGTAATGELFF	TGTGCCAGTAGTTCTCAAACCGGGACAGCGGCCACCGGGGAGCTGTTTTTT
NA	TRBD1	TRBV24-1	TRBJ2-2	CATSDPRQGNTGELFF	TGTGCCACCAGTGACCCCCGACAGGGGAACACCGGGGAGCTGTTTTTT
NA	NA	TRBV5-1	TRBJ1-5	CASSLEGYQPQHF	TGCGCCAGCAGCTTGGAGGGGTATCAGCCCCAGCATTTT
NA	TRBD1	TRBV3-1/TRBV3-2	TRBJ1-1	CASSQWDRANTEAFF	TGTGCCAGCAGCCAGTGGGACAGGGCGAACACTGAAGCTTTCTTT
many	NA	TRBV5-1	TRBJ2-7	CASSLQGLLEQYF	TGCGCCAGCAGCTTGCAGGGTCTACTCGAGCAGTACTTC
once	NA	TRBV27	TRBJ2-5	CASSTRRDQETQYF	TGTGCCAGCAGCACGCGTCGGGACCAAGAGACCCAGTACTTC
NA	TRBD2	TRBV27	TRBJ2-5	CASSLAIAGGLYF	TGTGCCAGCAGTTTAGCGATAGCGGGAGGTCTTTACTTC
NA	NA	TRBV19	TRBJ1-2	CAPLERGYGYTF	TGTGCCCCCCTTGAGCGGGGGTATGGCTACACCTTC
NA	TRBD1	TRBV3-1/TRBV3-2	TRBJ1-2	CASSPSPDRGGYTF	TGTGCCAGCAGCCCATCCCCTGACAGGGGAGGCTACACCTTC
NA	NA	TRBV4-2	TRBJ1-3	CASSRGWGGGNTIYF	TGTGCCAGCAGCCGCGGGTGGGGGGGAGGTAACACCATATATTTT
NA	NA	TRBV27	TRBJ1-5	CASSLNRGNQPQHF	TGTGCCAGCAGTTTAAACAGAGGCAATCAGCCCCAGCATTTT
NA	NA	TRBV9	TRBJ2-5	CASSPQSYTRETQYF	TGTGCCAGCAGCCCCCAGAGCTACACGCGGGAGACCCAGTACTTC
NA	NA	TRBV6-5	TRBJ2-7	CASSYSSGILYEQYF	TGTGCCAGCAGTTACTCGTCGGGGATACTATACGAGCAGTACTTC
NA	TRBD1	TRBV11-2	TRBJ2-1	CASRQTGYHEQFF	TGTGCCAGCAGACAGACAGGGTACCATGAGCAGTTCTTC
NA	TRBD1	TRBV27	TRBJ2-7	CASRDRGPREQYF	TGTGCCAGCAGGGACAGGGGGCCTCGGGAGCAGTACTTC
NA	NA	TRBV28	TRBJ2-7	CASSETVTSSYEQYF	TGTGCCAGCAGTGAGACAGTTACAAGCTCCTACGAGCAGTACTTC
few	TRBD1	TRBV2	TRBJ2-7	CASSELGTATYEQYF	TGTGCCAGCAGTGAACTGGGGACAGCCACCTACGAGCAGTACTTC
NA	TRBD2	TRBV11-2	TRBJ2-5	CASSRTSGRAILKETQYF	TGTGCCAGCAGTCGGACTAGCGGGAGGGCTATCTTAAAAGAGACCCAGTACTTC
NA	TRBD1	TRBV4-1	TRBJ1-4	CASSHAGTGGIKLFF	TGCGCCAGCAGCCATGCCGGGACAGGGGGCATAAAACTGTTTTTT
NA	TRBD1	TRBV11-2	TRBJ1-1	CASSPHRGRLDTEAFF	TGTGCCAGCAGCCCCCACAGGGGCAGGTTAGACACTGAAGCTTTCTTT